This T cell receptor beta chain came from a study of blood T cell repertoires in COVID-19. Study background: The study drew acute and convalescent COVID-19 samples from the United States, Italy and Spain. In each case, the material was cDNA or gDNA derived from T cells, B-cell-depleted T cells, or PBMCs.

In this sample, this clone turned up a few times. Other DNA sequences in this specimen translate into the identical CDR3. Clones were read by immunoSEQ multiplex PCR, and TCRdb kept only the in-frame ones, dropping some. The sample consists of 250,000 to 400,000 clones, 88% of them appearing once. V lost 4 bases, J lost 2 bases, and 3 bases stayed unmatched. CDR3 length: 14 amino acids. Per germline, CDR1 SGHDT and CDR2 YYEEEE. Material: peripheral blood. The chain couples TRBV5-6 to TRBJ1-5; 7 bases align to TRBD1. The clonotype comes from a woman aged 25 to 39 with COVID-19, enrolled during active disease. CDR3 residues: CASSPGTGNQPQHF. The CDR3 region has the DNA TGTGCCAGCAGCCCAGGGACAGGCAATCAGCCCCAGCATTTT.